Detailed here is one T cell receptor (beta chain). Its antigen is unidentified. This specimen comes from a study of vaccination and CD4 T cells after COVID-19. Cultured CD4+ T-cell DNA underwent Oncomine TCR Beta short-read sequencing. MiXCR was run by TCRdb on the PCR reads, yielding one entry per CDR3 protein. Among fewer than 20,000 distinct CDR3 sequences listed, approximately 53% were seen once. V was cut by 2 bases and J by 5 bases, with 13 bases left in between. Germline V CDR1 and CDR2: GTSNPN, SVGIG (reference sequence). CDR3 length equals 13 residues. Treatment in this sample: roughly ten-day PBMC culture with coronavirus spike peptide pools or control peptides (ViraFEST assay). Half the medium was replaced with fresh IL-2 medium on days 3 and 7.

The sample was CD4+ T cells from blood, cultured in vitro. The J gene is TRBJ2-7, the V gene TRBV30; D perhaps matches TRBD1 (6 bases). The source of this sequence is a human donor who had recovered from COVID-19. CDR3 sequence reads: CAWSTTGSNEQYF. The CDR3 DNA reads TGTGCCTGGAGTACTACAGGGAGCAACGAGCAGTACTTC.